The 22 T cell receptor beta chains in this list originate from one sample, sequenced in a study of CD8 T cells in Susac syndrome. An input of about 0.5 to 1 ug of RNA was subjected to reverse transcription using random hexamers. TCRdb re-derived calls from the immunoSEQ multiplex PCR reads in MiXCR, one entry per CDR3 protein. The table records 100,000 to 150,000 distinct CDR3 sequences, more than 90% of them present only once. What was sequenced was CD8+ T cells from PBMCs. Receptor source: a human donor with Susac syndrome.

V is TRBV7-9 and J is TRBJ1-2, with 9 bases that match TRBD1. Germline V lookup: CDR1 SEHNR, CDR2 FQNEAQ (reference sequence). Trimming cost V 2 bases and J 6 bases; bases outside gene matches: 1. The CDR3 sequence is 13 residues long. The CDR3, as DNA: TGTGCCAGCAGCTTATGGACAGGGGATGGCTACACCTTC. It is translated as CASSLWTGDGYTF.

The chain links TRBV9 to TRBJ2-3; D is possibly TRBD1 (8 bases). Germline assignment: CDR1 SGDLS and CDR2 YYNGEE. The ends were cut back, 0 bases at V and 0 bases at J, with 14 bases in the middle. This CDR3 contains 17 residues. The CDR3 coding sequence is TGTGCCAGCAGCGTAGCGGGGGGACAGGCAAGCACAGATACGCAGTATTTT. Protein: CASSVAGGQASTDTQYF.

The J gene is TRBJ2-1, the V gene TRBV30; D remains ambiguous. Germline CDR1 GTSNPN, CDR2 SVGIG (reference sequence). Trimming left V 0 bases short and J 10 bases short, with 7 bases between. This CDR3 has 11 amino acids. CDR3 coding DNA: TGTGCCTGGAGTGTATTGCGAGAGCAGTTCTTC. Its protein is CAWSVLREQFF. Full variable domain (rest looked up from reference TRBV30 and TRBJ2-1): SQTIHQWPATLVQPVGSPLSLECTVEGTSNPNLYWYRQAAGRGLQLLFYSVGIGQISSEVPQNLSASRPQDRQFILSSKKLLLSDSGFYLCAWSVLREQFFGPGTRLTVL.

The V and J genes are TRBV11-3 and TRBJ2-4; maybe TRBD2 (6 bases). The CDR3 is 14 amino acids. V lost 1 base, J lost 8 bases, and 12 bases lay in between. CDR1 and CDR2 (germline): SGHNT, YENEEA. CDR3 sequence reads: CASSLAGGSDIQYF. The DNA for the CDR3 is TGTGCCAGCAGCTTAGCTGGGGGGTCGGACATTCAGTACTTC.

V and J are TRBV7-6 and TRBJ2-7; the match to TRBD2 covers 9 bases. The V gene end was trimmed by 1 base and the J gene end by 2 bases; junction bases not matched to a gene: 6. CDR3 length equals 16 residues. Germline V gene sequence: CDR1 SGHVS, CDR2 FNYEAQ. DNA of the CDR3: TGTGCCAGCAGCTTAGACGAGGCGGGAGGGCCCTACGAGCAGTACTTC. Encoded protein: CASSLDEAGGPYEQYF.

The V and J genes are TRBV7-9 and TRBJ2-1, with 7 nucleotides matching TRBD1. CDR1 and CDR2 (germline): SEHNR, FQNEAQ (reference sequence). The CDR3 has 15 residues. The ends lost 1 base at V and 8 bases at J; junction bases unmatched: 8. The CDR3 spells CASSLGGGEVDEQFF. Written as DNA, the CDR3 is TGTGCCAGCAGCTTAGGAGGGGGCGAGGTGGATGAGCAGTTCTTC.

The V and J genes are TRBV7-8 and TRBJ2-1; weak D call: TRBD2 (5 bases). V was clipped by 5 bases and J by 0 bases, with 8 bases between them. CDR1 is SGHVS, CDR2 FQNEAQ, per germline. The CDR3 has 14 amino acids. In DNA form, the CDR3 reads TGTGCCAGCAGCCCGGGGATCTCCTACAATGAGCAGTTCTTC. This translates into CASSPGISYNEQFF. Based on the CDR3 plus reference TRBV7-8 and TRBJ2-1, the full variable domain is GAGVSQSPRYKVAKRGQDVALRCDPISGHVSLFWYQQALGQGPEFLTYFQNEAQLDKSGLPSDRFFAERPEGSVSTLKIQRTQQEDSAVYLCASSPGISYNEQFFGPGTRLTVL.

V and J are TRBV4-1 and TRBJ2-1; 9 positions agree with TRBD1. V gave up 1 base and J gave up 9 bases; unmatched junction bases: 7. The length of the CDR3 is 15 residues. The germline V gene has CDR1 MGHRA and CDR2 YSYEKL. CDR3 loop: CASSQVGTGSPEQFF. The CDR3 DNA is TGCGCCAGCAGCCAAGTGGGGACAGGGTCCCCTGAGCAGTTCTTC.

This rearrangement joins TRBV15 to TRBJ1-2; D ambiguous. Trimming left V 5 bases short and J 7 bases short, with 11 bases between. The CDR3 extends over 12 amino acids. Germline V lookup: CDR1 LNHNV, CDR2 YYDKDF (reference sequence). CDR3 DNA sequence: TGTGCCACCAGCTCCGGGTCAGTTGGCTACACCTTC. This gives the protein CATSSGSVGYTF.

The chain combines TRBV15 with TRBJ2-2; possible D gene TRBD1, 6 bases. The CDR3 totals 14 residues. Trimming stripped 2 bases from V and 6 bases from J, with 10 bases between. The germline V gene has CDR1 LNHNV and CDR2 YYDKDF (reference sequence). The CDR3 DNA sequence: TGTGCCACCAGCAGAATGGGGGCTCCCGGGGAGCTGTTTTTT. This translates into CATSRMGAPGELFF.

The chain is built from TRBV20-1 and TRBJ2-5; 7 bases agree with TRBD2. Germline CDR1 reads DFQATT; CDR2 reads SNEGSKA (reference sequence). The J segment lost 4 bases and the V segment lost 1 base, leaving 6 bases of the junction unmatched. The CDR3 is made up of 14 amino acids. Here the CDR3 DNA reads TGCAGTGCTAGAGTCGGGGGGAAGGCAGAGACCCAGTACTTC. Protein: CSARVGGKAETQYF.

The chain combines TRBV6-6 with TRBJ2-1; D gene uncertain. There are 15 residues in the CDR3. V lost 6 bases and J 2 bases, leaving 14 bases between the germline ends. The germline CDR1 and CDR2 sequences are MNHNY and SVGAGI (reference sequence). The CDR3 DNA sequence: TGTGCCAGCAGGCTCGCCGGCTCTACCTACAATGAGCAGTTCTTC. Protein product: CASRLAGSTYNEQFF.

V and J are TRBV18 and TRBJ2-5; 9 nucleotides line up with TRBD2. J was trimmed by 2 bases and V by 3 bases; bases with no gene match: 7. This CDR3 has 16 amino acids. CDR1 KGHSH and CDR2 LQKENI come from the germline V gene. CDR3 sequence: CASSPSDSGGQETQYF. The CDR3 DNA reads TGTGCCAGCTCACCCTCGGATAGCGGGGGTCAAGAGACCCAGTACTTC.

The chain employs TRBV13 and TRBJ2-3; 8 positions match TRBD2. Unmatched junction bases numbered 8, after V lost 4 bases and J lost 2 bases. This CDR3 is 16 amino acids long. CDR1 PRHDT and CDR2 FYEKMQ come from the germline V gene (reference sequence). In nucleotides, the CDR3 is TGTGCCAGCAGCTCGCTTGGTAGCGGGAACACAGATACGCAGTATTTT. This sequence encodes CASSSLGSGNTDTQYF.

The chain couples TRBV4-1 to TRBJ1-1, with no clear D. This CDR3 has 14 amino acids. Germline V gene sequence: CDR1 MGHRA, CDR2 YSYEKL. The ends were cut back, 0 bases at V and 1 base at J, with 6 bases in the middle. The CDR3 DNA follows: TGCGCCAGCAGCCAAGAGAGTCCGAACACTGAAGCTTTCTTT. Its protein product is CASSQESPNTEAFF.

The chain employs TRBV6-5 and TRBJ1-1; D unclear. With 2 bases removed from V and 4 bases from J, the gap between germline ends came to 23 bases. The CDR3 spans 18 residues. Germline lookup yields CDR1 MNHEY and CDR2 SVGAGI. CDR3 residues: CASSYGSHTFALGTEAFF. CDR3 nucleotide sequence: TGTGCCAGCAGTTACGGTTCACATACCTTCGCCCTGGGCACTGAAGCTTTCTTT.

The V call is TRBV5-1, the J call TRBJ2-2; maybe TRBD2 (5 bases). This CDR3 has 16 residues. The V end lost 2 bases, the J end lost 1 base, and 12 bases lay between the germline ends. Germline-derived CDR1 and CDR2 are SGHRS and YFSETQ. For the CDR3, the DNA is TGCGCCAGCAGCTTTTGGGGAGACCTGAACACCGGGGAGCTGTTTTTT. It translates to CASSFWGDLNTGELFF.

The chain is built from TRBV4-1 and TRBJ2-1; 10 bases are a match to TRBD1. CDR3 length: 13 residues. The V gene end was trimmed by 4 bases and the J gene end by 7 bases; junction bases not matched to a gene: 1. In germline, CDR1 is MGHRA, CDR2 YSYEKL. CDR3 region: CASSRDRGNEQFF. The CDR3 region has the DNA TGCGCCAGCAGCCGGGACAGGGGAAATGAGCAGTTCTTC.

The count of this clonotype is one. The V gene is TRBV14, the J gene TRBJ2-3; tentative D call: TRBD2 (7 bases). Between the trimmed V and J ends, which lost 4 bases and 9 bases, there was a span of 14 bases. Looked up from germline, CDR1 is SGHDN and CDR2 is FVKESK. This CDR3 spans 13 amino acids. The CDR3 region is CASSPGEGDTQYF. The CDR3 nucleotides are TGTGCCAGCAGCCCAGGGGAGGGCGACACGCAGTATTTT.

The chain links TRBV29-1 to TRBJ2-2, with no clear D. The CDR3 sequence is 15 residues long. Germline values: CDR1 SQVTM, CDR2 ANQGSEA. Trimming pared 5 bases from V and 0 bases from J, leaving 13 bases between. The chain's CDR3 is CSVLMVNPNTGELFF. CDR3 in DNA: TGCAGCGTTCTGATGGTGAATCCGAACACCGGGGAGCTGTTTTTT.

This clonotype came up once. The chain couples TRBV7-7 to TRBJ2-5; TRBD1 aligns across 7 bases. CDR1 and CDR2 (germline): SSHAT, FNYEAQ (reference sequence). The CDR3 is 14 amino acids. CDR3: CASCPGQAEETQYF. The CDR3 nucleotides read TGTGCTAGCTGCCCCGGACAGGCTGAAGAGACCCAGTACTTC.

The CDR3 protein is CASSHDGYGYTF. The CDR3 DNA reads TGTGCCAGCAGCCATGACGGTTATGGCTACACCTTC. The V call is TRBV6-2 or TRBV6-3, the J call TRBJ1-2; the D is unclear. The V gene lost 6 bases and the J gene lost 5 bases, with 10 bases spanning the gap. Germline CDR1 and CDR2: MNHEY and SVGEGT. The CDR3 loop spans 12 amino acids.